This TCR beta chain derives from a study of blood T cell repertoires in COVID-19. The protocol was immunoSEQ multiplex PCR, while the TCRdb copy is restricted to in-frame clones and leaves out a portion. The data show about 270,000 clones, with around 85% seen just once and roughly 1.5% held by the top ten. In its sample, this clone was seen a few times. The V end lost 10 bases, the J end lost 6 bases, and 14 bases lay between the germline ends. The CDR3 loop spans 12 amino acids. Source material: peripheral blood. The TCR originated in a human donor with COVID-19, enrolled during active disease. The donor label of this sample is uncertain. This chain links TRBV5-3 with TRBJ1-5; D uncertain. TRBV5-3 is annotated as an ORF whose role is uncertain. The CDR3 spells CAGPGWGQPQHF. In DNA, the CDR3 is TGTGCCGGTCCGGGGTGGGGTCAGCCCCAGCATTTT.